This T cell receptor delta chain was documented in a study of γδ T cells in repeated Plasmodium falciparum infection. In the study overall: The natural-infection arm compared Malian children under seasonal malaria with matched Australian children.

The V end was cut by 2 bases, the J end by 4 bases, with 10 bases between. The CDR3 covers 13 residues. Germline V gene lookup returns CDR1 GEAIGNYY and CDR2 EKD. With CATT, TCRdb re-called clones from the multiplex PCR reads. The table has around 86,000 delta-chain clones, more than 1.4% seen once; the top ten hold 9%. Flow sorting of PBMC yielded separate Vgamma9/Vdelta2+ and Vdelta2-negative gammadelta T cell populations for bulk repertoire analysis. The table lists this clone with many counts. The protein TCRdb gives is from a much larger clone and does not agree with this DNA's translation at residue 8, likely a read error; the protein shown here comes from the DNA.

V usage is TRDV2 and J usage is TRDJ1; unclear D gene. Sequenced: gamma-delta T cells from blood. This receptor was obtained from a pool of human donors (malaria-infected and uninfected, not separated). CDR3 sequence reads: CACDSVGGDKLIF. The DNA for the CDR3 is TGTGCCTGTGACAGTGTAGGAGGCGATAAACTCATCTTT.